Listed below are T cell receptor beta chains from one sample, sequenced in a study of PD-1 blockade in mismatch repair-deficient tumors. Clones were sequenced by immunoSEQ multiplex PCR, and TCRdb holds only the in-frame ones, with some missing. The table includes 35,000 or so clones, approximately 84% detected once. The input for sequencing was peripheral blood, taken approximately 78 weeks after starting pembrolizumab. These receptors all stem from an adult with mismatch repair-deficient cancer. The CDR3 runs from the conserved cysteine through the conserved F or W. The D gene is left open where the match is weak. Some rows mark clone size as missing; the rest say once, few, many or name a class of expanded clone.

J gene,clone size,V gene,CDR3 length,D gene,CDR3 protein,CDR3 DNA
TRBJ2-1,-,TRBV7-9,14,-,CASSLARPYNEQFF,TGTGCCAGCAGCTTAGCCAGGCCGTACAATGAGCAGTTCTTC
TRBJ2-5,-,TRBV5-5,14,TRBD2,CASSFPGGQETQYF,TGTGCCAGCAGCTTTCCGGGGGGCCAAGAGACCCAGTACTTC
TRBJ2-7,-,TRBV29-1,13,TRBD1,CSVLWGQGYEQYF,TGCAGCGTTCTTTGGGGACAGGGTTACGAGCAGTACTTC
TRBJ2-1,-,TRBV7-9,16,-,CASSFIGGDRRVEQFF,TGTGCCAGCAGCTTCATAGGGGGGGACCGGCGTGTTGAGCAGTTCTTC
TRBJ1-4,-,TRBV7-8,15,-,CASSLDGATNEKLFF,TGTGCCAGCAGCTTAGACGGGGCAACTAATGAAAAACTGTTTTTT
TRBJ2-7,-,TRBV5-8,11,-,CASSSYYEQYF,TGTGCCAGCAGTTCCTATTACGAGCAGTACTTC
TRBJ1-4,-,TRBV7-2,14,-,CASSPGWQNEKLFF,TGTGCCAGCAGCCCCGGGTGGCAGAATGAAAAACTGTTTTTT
TRBJ1-5,few,TRBV4-1,13,-,CASSQDGSQPQHF,TGCGCCAGCAGCCAAGATGGGAGTCAGCCCCAGCATTTT
TRBJ2-2,-,TRBV10-3,13,-,CAISEGVPGELFF,TGTGCCATCAGTGAGGGGGTACCCGGGGAGCTGTTTTTT
TRBJ2-7,-,TRBV7-9,15,TRBD2,CASSSGLAGSHEQYF,TGTGCCAGCAGCTCGGGACTAGCGGGATCCCACGAGCAGTACTTC
TRBJ2-1,-,TRBV19,16,TRBD2,CASSIRTSGGYNEQFF,TGTGCCAGTAGTATCCGGACTAGCGGGGGTTACAATGAGCAGTTCTTC
TRBJ2-5,-,TRBV7-3,13,-,CASSLRAQETQYF,TGTGCCAGCAGCTTACGGGCCCAAGAGACCCAGTACTTC